This T cell receptor (beta chain) was recorded in a study of cytomegalovirus exposure and HLA in healthy donors. Germline V CDR1 and CDR2: ENHRY, SYGVKD. This CDR3 comprises 12 residues. Trimming left V 2 bases short and J 11 bases short, with 12 bases between. Data came from immunoSEQ multiplex PCR; TCRdb stores just in-frame clones and leaves some out. This table holds about 110,000 clones, roughly 90% found once. Study-level findings and limits: The classifier reportedly diagnosed cytomegalovirus status with high specificity and sensitivity. Cytomegalovirus association was assigned to approximately 160 TCR beta chains.

Details on this clone: Antigen specificity is unknown.

Source material: PBMCs. The genes are TRBV10-3 and TRBJ1-1; D is ambiguous. This TCR was recovered from a woman in her thirties in good health and CMV-seropositive. In DNA, the CDR3 is TGTGCCATCAGTGAGAGAGGAACCGGGGCTTTCTTT. It specifies CAISERGTGAFF.